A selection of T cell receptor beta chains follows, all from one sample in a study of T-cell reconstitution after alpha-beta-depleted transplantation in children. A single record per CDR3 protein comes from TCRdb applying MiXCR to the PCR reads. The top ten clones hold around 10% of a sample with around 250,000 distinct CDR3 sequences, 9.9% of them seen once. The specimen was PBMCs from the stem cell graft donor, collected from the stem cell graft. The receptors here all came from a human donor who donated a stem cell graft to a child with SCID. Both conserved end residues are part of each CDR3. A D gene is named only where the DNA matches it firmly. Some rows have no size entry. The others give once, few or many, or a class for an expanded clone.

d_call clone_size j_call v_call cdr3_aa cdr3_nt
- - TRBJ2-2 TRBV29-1 CSVDYTNTGELFF TGCAGCGTGGATTACACGAACACCGGGGAGCTGTTTTTT
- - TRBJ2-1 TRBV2 CASSEFPDSIRGNEQFF TGTGCCAGCAGTGAATTCCCCGACAGTATTAGGGGCAATGAGCAGTTCTTC
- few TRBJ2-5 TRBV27 CASSLSRVEGETQYF TGTGCCAGCAGTTTATCCAGGGTTGAGGGGGAGACCCAGTACTTC
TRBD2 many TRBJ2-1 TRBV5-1 CASSLSSSGGDLQFF TGCGCCAGCAGCTTGTCTTCTAGCGGGGGGGACCTGCAGTTCTTC
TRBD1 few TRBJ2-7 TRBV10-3 CAISYGTADSYEQYF TGTGCCATCAGTTACGGGACAGCCGATTCCTACGAGCAGTACTTC
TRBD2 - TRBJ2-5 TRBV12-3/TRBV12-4 CASSFTGGLRQETQYF TGTGCCAGCAGTTTCACGGGGGGGCTAAGGCAAGAGACCCAGTACTTC
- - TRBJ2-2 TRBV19 CASGRTFNTGELFF TGTGCCAGTGGCAGGACGTTTAACACCGGGGAGCTGTTTTTT
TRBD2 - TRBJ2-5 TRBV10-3 CATASGQETQYF TGTGCCACCGCTAGCGGCCAAGAGACCCAGTACTTC
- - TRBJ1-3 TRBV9 CASSETVSSGNTIYF TGTGCCAGCAGTGAGACAGTGAGCTCTGGAAACACCATATATTTT
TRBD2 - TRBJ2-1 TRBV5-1 CASSWGGGEPEQFF TGCGCCAGCAGCTGGGGCGGGGGGGAACCGGAGCAGTTCTTC
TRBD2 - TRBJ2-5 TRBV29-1 CSVSSSGGKVETQYF TGCAGCGTATCTAGTAGCGGGGGGAAAGTGGAGACCCAGTACTTC
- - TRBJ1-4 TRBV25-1 CASSDRARDEKLFF TGTGCCAGCAGTGACCGGGCCAGGGATGAAAAACTGTTTTTT
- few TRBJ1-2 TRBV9 CASSVGRGSPNYGYTF TGTGCCAGCAGCGTGGGGAGGGGCAGCCCTAACTATGGCTACACCTTC
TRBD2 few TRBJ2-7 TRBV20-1 CSAALPGLSSYEQYF TGCAGTGCTGCACTCCCGGGACTAAGCTCCTACGAGCAGTACTTC
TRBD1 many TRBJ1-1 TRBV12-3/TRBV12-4 CASSLATGMGAEAFF TGTGCCAGCAGTTTAGCGACAGGGATGGGCGCTGAAGCTTTCTTT
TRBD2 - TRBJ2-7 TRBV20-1 CSARGLAGASSYEQYF TGCAGTGCTAGAGGACTAGCGGGGGCCAGCTCCTACGAGCAGTACTTC
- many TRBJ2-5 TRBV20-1 CSARVSDYQETQYF TGCAGTGCTAGGGTCTCGGACTATCAAGAGACCCAGTACTTC
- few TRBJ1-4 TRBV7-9 CASSIHRAATNEKLFF TGTGCCAGCAGCATCCACAGGGCCGCAACTAATGAAAAACTGTTTTTT
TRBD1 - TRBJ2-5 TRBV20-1 CSARDLTGVRETQYF TGCAGTGCTAGAGATCTAACAGGGGTTCGCGAGACCCAGTACTTC
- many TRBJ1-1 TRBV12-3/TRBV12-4 CATRGVTEAFF TGTGCCACCCGAGGGGTCACTGAAGCTTTCTTT
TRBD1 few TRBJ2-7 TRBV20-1 CSARDRDRGPYEQYF TGCAGTGCTAGAGATCGGGACAGGGGTCCCTACGAGCAGTACTTC
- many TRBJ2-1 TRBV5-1 CASSFGDPYNEQFF TGCGCCAGCAGCTTTGGGGACCCCTACAATGAGCAGTTCTTC
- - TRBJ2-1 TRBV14 CASSQDSSFYNEQFF TGTGCCAGCAGCCAAGATTCCAGCTTCTACAATGAGCAGTTCTTC
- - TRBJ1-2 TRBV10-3 CAISESRNSGYTF TGTGCCATCAGTGAGTCTCGAAATAGTGGCTACACCTTC
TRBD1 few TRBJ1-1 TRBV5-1 CASSLIPGGITEAFF TGCGCCAGCAGCTTGATTCCAGGGGGCATCACTGAAGCTTTCTTT
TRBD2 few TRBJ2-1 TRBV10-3 CAISEAGDPRDEQFF TGTGCCATCAGTGAGGCGGGGGACCCTAGGGATGAGCAGTTCTTC
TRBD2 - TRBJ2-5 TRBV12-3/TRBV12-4 CASRGTSGGQETQYF TGTGCCAGCAGGGGGACTAGCGGGGGACAAGAGACCCAGTACTTC
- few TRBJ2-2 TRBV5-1 CASSPGLGSNTGELFF TGCGCCAGCAGCCCCGGTTTAGGGTCGAACACCGGGGAGCTGTTTTTT
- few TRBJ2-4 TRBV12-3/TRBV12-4 CASALQGDIQYF TGTGCCAGCGCCCTACAGGGTGACATTCAGTACTTC
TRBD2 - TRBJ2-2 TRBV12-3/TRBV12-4 CASSFAGSGGSTGELFF TGTGCCAGCAGTTTCGCGGGTAGCGGGGGCTCCACCGGGGAGCTGTTTTTT
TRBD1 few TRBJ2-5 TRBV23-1 CASSQPGTVQETQYF TGCGCCAGCAGTCAACCCGGGACAGTCCAAGAGACCCAGTACTTC
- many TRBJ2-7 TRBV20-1 CSARGPSYEQYF TGCAGTGCTAGAGGACCCTCCTACGAGCAGTACTTC
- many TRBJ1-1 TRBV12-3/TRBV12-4 CASSLGGAFF TGTGCCAGCAGTTTAGGGGGAGCTTTCTTT
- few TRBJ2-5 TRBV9 CASSAGGQETQYF TGTGCCAGCAGCGCAGGGGGGCAAGAGACCCAGTACTTC
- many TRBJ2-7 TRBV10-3 CAISALVSEQYF TGTGCCATCAGTGCACTAGTAAGCGAGCAGTACTTC
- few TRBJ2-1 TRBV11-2 CASSPGVSGAGNEQFF TGTGCCAGCAGCCCAGGGGTATCGGGGGCTGGCAATGAGCAGTTCTTC
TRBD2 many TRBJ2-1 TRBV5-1 CASSPSGLGVSNEQFF TGCGCCAGCAGCCCCTCGGGACTAGGAGTATCAAATGAGCAGTTCTTC
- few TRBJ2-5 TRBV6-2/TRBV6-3 CASSYPTAYQETQYF TGTGCCAGCAGTTACCCGACTGCCTATCAAGAGACCCAGTACTTC
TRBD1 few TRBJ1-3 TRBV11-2 CASSLVPTGQGLGNTIYF TGTGCCAGCAGCTTAGTACCGACGGGACAGGGGTTAGGAAACACCATATATTTT
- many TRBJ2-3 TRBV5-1 CASGPGDTQYF TGCGCCAGCGGCCCGGGAGATACGCAGTATTTT
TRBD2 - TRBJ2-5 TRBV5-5 CASRDTSGGHQESQYF TGTGCCAGCAGGGATACTAGCGGGGGACACCAAGAGTCCCAGTACTTC
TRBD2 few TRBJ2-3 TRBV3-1 CASSHIAGGSTDTQYF TGTGCCAGCAGCCATATAGCGGGGGGGAGCACAGATACGCAGTATTTT
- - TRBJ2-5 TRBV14 CASSQDLGARETQYF TGTGCCAGCAGCCAAGACCTTGGGGCGCGGGAGACCCAGTACTTC
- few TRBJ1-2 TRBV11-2 CASSSPGLANYGYTF TGTGCCAGCAGCTCTCCAGGGTTGGCTAACTATGGCTACACCTTC
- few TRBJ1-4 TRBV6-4 CASSDSGLPNEKLFF TGTGCCAGCAGTGACTCGGGATTACCTAATGAAAAACTGTTTTTT
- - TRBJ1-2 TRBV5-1 CASSSTDRNYGYTF TGCGCCAGCAGCTCAACGGACAGAAACTATGGCTACACCTTC
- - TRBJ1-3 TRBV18 CASSPPTSGNTIYF TGTGCCAGCTCACCACCGACCTCTGGAAACACCATATATTTT
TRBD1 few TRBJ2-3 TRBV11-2 CASSLSGGLGDTQYF TGTGCCAGCAGCTTGTCAGGGGGCTTAGGAGATACGCAGTATTTT
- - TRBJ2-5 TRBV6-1 CASSVETQYF TGTGCCAGCAGTGTGGAGACCCAGTACTTC